This T cell receptor (beta chain) was sequenced for a study of cytomegalovirus exposure and HLA in healthy donors. General study results and limits: Later analysis identified several of the most significant clusters that appeared linked to common viral pathogens. In a later analysis, at a false discovery rate of 0.05, over 15,000 TCR beta sequences were associated with HLA alleles. Available immune exposure information covered CMV serostatus only. A later analysis showed that HLA-associated TCR beta chains had undergone more clonal expansion than equally common others.

Trimming cost V 6 bases and J 2 bases; bases outside gene matches: 1. This CDR3 comprises 13 residues. The germline CDR1 and CDR2 sequences are MGHDK and SYGVNS. With regard to this clone: Its antigen is not known.

A multiplex PCR was run with 60 Vbeta primers and 13 Jbeta primers. Repertoires were generated with immunoSEQ multiplex PCR, while TCRdb's copy carries only in-frame clones and drops some. The sample holds more than 100,000 clones, around four fifths seen once. The sample was PBMCs. This TCR derives from a middle-aged woman in good health and CMV-seronegative. The chain links TRBV25-1 to TRBJ2-7; TRBD1 matches 10 bases. As DNA, the CDR3 is TGTGCCAGCAGGGGGACAGGGGCCTACGAGCAGTACTTC. It translates to CASRGTGAYEQYF.